This TCR beta chain was profiled in a study of blood T cell repertoires in COVID-19. Study details: Samples of COVID-19 (acute and convalescent) were obtained from the United States, Italy and Spain.

As processed by the authors: By means of reference gene primer amplification, nucleated cell counts were estimated. Sequenced by immunoSEQ multiplex PCR; TCRdb stores in-frame clones only, minus some. The DNA gave D and trimming, while V, J and clone size come from that table. The table lists around 700,000 clones, 85% to 90% of them singletons. This CDR3 contains 13 residues. The V end lost 3 bases, the J end lost 0 bases, and 4 bases lay between the germline ends. The germline CDR1 and CDR2 sequences are SGHDT and YYEEEE. The sequence was collected from a woman younger than 35 with acute or convalescent COVID-19. This chain uses TRBV5-6 with TRBJ2-4; D gene ambiguous. Sequences were obtained from peripheral blood. Here the CDR3 reads CASSSQAKNIQYF. CDR3 in DNA: TGTGCCAGCAGCTCCCAAGCCAAAAACATTCAGTACTTC.